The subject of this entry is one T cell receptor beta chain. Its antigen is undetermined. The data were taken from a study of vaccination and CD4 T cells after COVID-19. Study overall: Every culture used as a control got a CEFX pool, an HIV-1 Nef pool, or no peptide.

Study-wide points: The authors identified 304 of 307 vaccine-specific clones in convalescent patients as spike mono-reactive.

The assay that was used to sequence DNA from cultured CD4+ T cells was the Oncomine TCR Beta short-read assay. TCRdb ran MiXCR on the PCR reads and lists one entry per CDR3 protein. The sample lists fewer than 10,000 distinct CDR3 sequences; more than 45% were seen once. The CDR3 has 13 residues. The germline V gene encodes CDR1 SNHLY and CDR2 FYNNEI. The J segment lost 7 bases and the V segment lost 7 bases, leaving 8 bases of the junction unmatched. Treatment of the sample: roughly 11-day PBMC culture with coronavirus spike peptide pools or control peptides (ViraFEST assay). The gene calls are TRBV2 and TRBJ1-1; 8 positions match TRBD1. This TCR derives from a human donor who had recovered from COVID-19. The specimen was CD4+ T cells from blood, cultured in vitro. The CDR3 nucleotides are TGTGCCAGCAAACAGGGGGTTGGTGGTGAAGCTTTCTTT. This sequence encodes CASKQGVGGEAFF.